The clone carrying this TCR beta chain was counted between two and nine times. Its antigen is not identified. Those donating, healthy Caucasian individuals from Russia, were aged 6 to 90. PCR was performed a second time for about 7 to 12 cycles using a sample-barcoded 5' primer and a J-beta primer mix. Each CDR3 protein gets one entry after TCRdb re-called the 5' RACE reads with MiXCR. Of about 570,000 distinct CDR3 sequences in the sample, roughly 29% are singletons; the top ten hold less than 20%. This specimen comes from a study of blood T cells in healthy people across ages. Whole-study results and caveats: Observed TCR beta diversity per million T cells went down as age went up. This fall followed a roughly linear course with age.

With V trimmed by 4 bases and J by 3 bases, 7 bases remained unmatched. Germline V gene data show CDR1 as SGHNT and CDR2 as YENEEA. The CDR3 covers 15 residues. The receptor comes from a woman in her 70s in good health. Sample: blood. This chain links TRBV11-3 with TRBJ2-5; 8 positions match TRBD2. The CDR3 nucleotides are TGTGCCAGCAGCTCCCCGGGTAGCGGGGAAGAGACCCAGTACTTC. Its translation: CASSSPGSGEETQYF.